This T cell receptor (beta chain) was recorded in a study of blood T cells in healthy people across ages. CDR1 and CDR2 from the germline V gene are LGHDT and YNNKEL (reference sequence). The CDR3 contains 17 residues. A J-beta primer mix and a sample-barcoded 5' primer were used in a second PCR of roughly 7 to 12 cycles. TCRdb re-derived calls from the 5' RACE reads in MiXCR, one entry per CDR3 protein. The sample carries approximately 800,000 distinct CDR3 sequences, approximately 35% recorded once. Only a few counts were recorded for this clonotype. One junction end disagrees with the germline gene, perhaps due to a read error.

The chain is built from TRBV3-1 and TRBJ2-5; weak D call: TRBD1 (5 bases). The sequenced sample was blood. The sequence was obtained from a man aged 18 to 30 in good health. CDR3 in DNA: TGTGCCGGCAGCCAAGATGGTGGGGCGCTGATCCAAGAGACCCAGTACTTC. As protein: CAGSQDGGALIQETQYF.